These 11 T cell receptor beta chains were sequenced from one sample in a study of blood T cells in healthy people across ages. For the second PCR, which ran for roughly 7 to 11 cycles, a sample-barcoded 5' primer and a J-beta primer mix were used. TCRdb itself ran the 5' RACE reads through MiXCR, one entry per CDR3 protein. The sample consists of around 780,000 distinct CDR3 sequences, roughly 50% of them appearing once. The sample consisted of blood. The receptor source for this set is a man between 35 and 55 years old in good health.

This clonotype has ten or more counts. This chain connects TRBV29-1 to TRBJ2-7; 7 bases fit TRBD1. With V trimmed by 6 bases and J by 0 bases, 2 bases remained unmatched. CDR1 SQVTM and CDR2 ANQGSEA come from the germline V gene. The CDR3 totals 12 residues. CDR3 loop: CSVGDSSYEQYF. The CDR3 DNA sequence: TGCAGCGTAGGGGACAGCTCCTACGAGCAGTACTTC.

This sequence joins TRBV12-3 or TRBV12-4 and TRBJ2-1, with 7 positions matching TRBD1. The trim removed 3 bases at V and 7 bases at J, leaving 6 bases unmatched. The CDR3 totals 14 residues. CDR3 sequence reads: CASSFTGESNEQFF. For the CDR3, the DNA is TGTGCCAGCAGTTTCACAGGGGAAAGTAATGAGCAGTTCTTC.

The genes are TRBV5-1 and TRBJ2-1; 8 positions agree with TRBD2. From germline, CDR1 is SGHRS and CDR2 YFSETQ. V shed 2 bases and J 8 bases; nucleotides not matched to a gene: 9. The CDR3 is 15 amino acids. The CDR3 here is CASSFRGGRRDEQFF. The CDR3 DNA reads TGCGCCAGCAGCTTTCGGGGGGGGCGAAGAGATGAGCAGTTCTTC.

The chain links TRBV11-2 to TRBJ2-3; the D gene is possibly TRBD1 (5 bases). The CDR3 length is 19 residues. The germline V gene encodes CDR1 SGHAT and CDR2 FQNNGV. Trimming removed 2 bases from V and 0 bases from J, with 21 bases in between. The DNA for the CDR3 is TGTGCCAGCAGCTTAAGGGGATTTGCTGGGGATATCAGCACAGATACGCAGTATTTT. Translated, it gives CASSLRGFAGDISTDTQYF.

To note about this clonotype: A much larger clone is a single base away; this may be a read error. The chain combines TRBV28 with TRBJ2-5; D tentatively reads TRBD1 or TRBD2 (5 bases each). V shed 6 bases and J shed 6 bases, with 20 bases lying between them. CDR1 is MDHEN and CDR2 is SYDVKM in the germline V gene. The CDR3 has 15 amino acids. The CDR3 loop is CASRQTKMSGQTQYF. The DNA for the CDR3 is TGTGCCAGCAGACAAACGAAAATGTCGGGACAGACCCAGTACTTC. The full variable domain, completed using reference TRBV28 and TRBJ2-5, is DVKVTQSSRYLVKRTGEKVFLECVQDMDHENMFWYRQDPGLGLRLIYFSYDVKMKEKGDIPEGYSVSREKKERFSLILESASTNQTSMYLCASRQTKMSGQTQYFGPGTRLLVL.

The gene calls are TRBV9 and TRBJ2-1, with 8 bases lining up with TRBD1. The V and J ends lost 7 bases and 4 bases, in that order; junction bases with no gene match: 13. The V gene's germline CDR1 is SGDLS and CDR2 YYNGEE. There are 16 residues in the CDR3. The CDR3 bases are TGTGCCAGCGCCCCATTAAGACAGGGGATTTACAATGAGCAGTTCTTC. As protein: CASAPLRQGIYNEQFF.

This chain uses TRBV6-5 with TRBJ1-3, with TRBD1 as a possible D gene (6 bases). The V end was cut by 6 bases, the J end by 0 bases, with 12 bases between. Per the germline V gene, CDR1 is MNHEY and CDR2 is SVGAGI. The CDR3 covers 15 residues. Here the CDR3 DNA reads TGTGCCAGCAGAGATTGGGACAACTCTGGAAACACCATATATTTT. Translating it yields CASRDWDNSGNTIYF.

V gene TRBV4-1 combines with J gene TRBJ2-4; the D is unclear. The last part of the DNA fits TRBJ2-5 better; the J call may be wrong. The CDR3 consists of 14 residues. Germline V CDR1 and CDR2: MGHRA, YSYEKL. CDR3 residues: CASSQPSTEETQYF. The CDR3 DNA follows: TGCGCCAGCAGCCAACCCAGCACGGAAGAGACCCAGTACTTC.

This clonotype was observed a handful of times. The genes are TRBV29-1 and TRBJ1-2, with 7 positions matching TRBD1. V was pared by 6 bases and J by 8 bases, with 15 bases of the junction left unmatched. Looked up from germline, CDR1 is SQVTM and CDR2 is ANQGSEA. This CDR3 is 14 amino acids long. The CDR3 DNA reads as TGCAGCGTAACGACTACAGGGGAATCCAGGGGCTACACCTTC. Residues: CSVTTTGESRGYTF. The full variable domain, its missing parts supplied by reference TRBV29-1 and TRBJ1-2, is SAVISQKPSRDICQRGTSLTIQCQVDSQVTMMFWYRQQPGQSLTLIATANQGSEATYESGFVIDKFPISRPNLTFSTLTVSNMSPEDSSIYLCSVTTTGESRGYTFGSGTRLTVV.

V gene TRBV6-2 or TRBV6-3 combines with J gene TRBJ1-6; D remains unclear. This CDR3 has 11 residues. CDR1 is MNHEY, CDR2 SVGEGT, per germline. The V gene lost 6 bases and the J gene lost 14 bases, with 11 bases spanning the gap. CDR3: CASSPGWTLHF. In DNA form, the CDR3 reads TGTGCCAGCAGCCCGGGGTGGACCCTCCACTTT.

V gene TRBV11-1 combines with J gene TRBJ2-7; 8 bases are a match to TRBD1. J was trimmed by 6 bases and V by 0 bases; bases with no gene match: 10. Germline CDR1 reads SGHAT; CDR2 reads FQDESV (reference sequence). This CDR3 region has 16 residues. This CDR3 reads CASSLARTGFLVEQYF. In nucleotides, the CDR3 is TGTGCCAGCAGCTTAGCACGGACAGGGTTTTTGGTCGAGCAGTACTTC. The whole variable domain, filled in from reference TRBV11-1 and TRBJ2-7, reads EAEVAQSPRYKITEKSQAVAFWCDPISGHATLYWYRQILGQGPELLVQFQDESVVDDSQLPKDRFSAERLKGVDSTLKIQPAELGDSAMYLCASSLARTGFLVEQYFGPGTRLTVT.